This T cell receptor (beta chain) emerged from a study of T cell changes during pregnancy in multiple sclerosis (dated by TCRdb to 2018 to 2020). Background for the entire study: Changes in the T cell repertoire over the course of pregnancy were examined in this study in women with multiple sclerosis.

The method behind the library was the immunoSEQ multiplex PCR assay. Entries here come from immuneACCESS through TCRdb and include only in-frame sequences with V and J called. Some clones fail to appear in such tables; in the studies checked, an unresolved V gene covers under half of the shortfall, and the cause of the remainder is unknown. Present in this sample are approximately 47,000 clones, 85% to 90% of which were seen just once. About 2% of the sample rests with the top ten. The CDR1 and CDR2 encoded by the germline V gene are MNHNS and SASEGT. The CDR3 spans 13 residues, from the cysteine through the phenylalanine. The only DNA kept is the CDR3, 39 bases in frame from the first base. The junction carries 10 bases between V and J, which are trimmed by 7 bases and 3 bases respectively. This clone was recorded once. This receptor's antigen is unknown. No base-level quality is on record; no much larger clone is a single base apart.

The TCR sequence derives from a female donor with multiple sclerosis, enrolled in a pregnancy study. Sequencing used peripheral blood, obtained in the first trimester of pregnancy. Recombination connected TRBV6-1 to TRBJ1-5; there is no confident call for the D gene. The CDR3 has the sequence CASTWADNQPQHF. The DNA reads as follows: TGTGCCAGCACTTGGGCAGACAATCAGCCCCAGCATTTT.